This T cell receptor (beta chain) derives from a study of blood T cell repertoires in COVID-19. Study in general: Whether acute or convalescent, the COVID-19 samples came from the United States, Italy and Spain.

The count of this clone is one. As processed by the authors: Amplification from reference gene primers served as the basis for estimated nucleated cell counts. TCRdb's copy holds only in-frame clones and misses some; the assay was immunoSEQ multiplex PCR. For V, J and clone size, that table is used; D and trimming come from the DNA. Among just under 150,000 clones, 84% were seen once, and the ten largest hold roughly 4.4%. The germline gives CDR1 MNHEY, CDR2 SVGEGT. V lost 5 bases, J lost 17 bases, and 34 bases lay in between. CDR3 length: 18 residues. The TCR originated in a human donor in a cohort sampled during active COVID-19. The V and J genes are TRBV6-2 or TRBV6-3 and TRBJ1-6, with D perhaps TRBD1 (6 bases). Source material: peripheral blood. CDR3 sequence: CASSHFARDTHGGIWIHF. The CDR3 nucleotides are TGTGCCAGCAGTCATTTCGCCCGGGACACCCACGGCGGAATATGGATCCACTTT.